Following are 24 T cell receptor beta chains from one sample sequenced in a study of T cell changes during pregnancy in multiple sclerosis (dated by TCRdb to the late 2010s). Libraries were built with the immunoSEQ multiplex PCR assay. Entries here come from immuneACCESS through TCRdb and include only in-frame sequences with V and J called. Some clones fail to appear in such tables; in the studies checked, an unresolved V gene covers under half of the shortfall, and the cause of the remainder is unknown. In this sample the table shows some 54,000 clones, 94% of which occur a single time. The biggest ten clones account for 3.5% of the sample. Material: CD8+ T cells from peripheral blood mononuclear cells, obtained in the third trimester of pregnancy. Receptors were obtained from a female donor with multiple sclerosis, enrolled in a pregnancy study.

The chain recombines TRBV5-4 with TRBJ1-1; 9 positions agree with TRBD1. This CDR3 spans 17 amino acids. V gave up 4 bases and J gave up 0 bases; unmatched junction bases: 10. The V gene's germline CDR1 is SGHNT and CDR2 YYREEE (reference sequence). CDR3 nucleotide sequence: TGTGCCAGCAGCCAGGTGACAGGGGGGCTAATGAACACTGAAGCTTTCTTT. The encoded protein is CASSQVTGGLMNTEAFF.

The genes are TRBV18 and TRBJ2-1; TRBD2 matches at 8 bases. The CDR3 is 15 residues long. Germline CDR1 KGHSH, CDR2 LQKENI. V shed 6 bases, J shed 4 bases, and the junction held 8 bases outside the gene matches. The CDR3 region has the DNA TGTGCCAGCTCTCCCAGCGGGAGTCTATACAATGAGCAGTTCTTC. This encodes CASSPSGSLYNEQFF.

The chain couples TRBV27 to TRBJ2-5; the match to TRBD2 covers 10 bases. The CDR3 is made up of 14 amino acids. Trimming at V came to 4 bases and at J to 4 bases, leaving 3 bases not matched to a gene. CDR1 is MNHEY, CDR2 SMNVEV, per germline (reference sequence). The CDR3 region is CASSSLAGLETQYF. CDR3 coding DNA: TGTGCCAGCAGTTCACTAGCGGGATTAGAGACCCAGTACTTC.

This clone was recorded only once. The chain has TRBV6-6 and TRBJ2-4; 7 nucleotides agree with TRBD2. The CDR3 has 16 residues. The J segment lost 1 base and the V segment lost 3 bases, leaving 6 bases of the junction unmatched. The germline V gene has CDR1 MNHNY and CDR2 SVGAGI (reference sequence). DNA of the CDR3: TGTGCCAGCAGTTATAGAGGGGAGGGGGCCAAAAACATTCAGTACTTC. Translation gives CASSYRGEGAKNIQYF.

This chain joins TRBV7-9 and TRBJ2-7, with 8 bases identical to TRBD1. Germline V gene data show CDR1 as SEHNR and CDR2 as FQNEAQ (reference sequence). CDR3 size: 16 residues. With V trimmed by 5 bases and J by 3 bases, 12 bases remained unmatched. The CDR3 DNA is TGTGCCAGCAGCGATAACCCCCACAGGGGGGACTACGAGCAGTACTTC. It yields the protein CASSDNPHRGDYEQYF.

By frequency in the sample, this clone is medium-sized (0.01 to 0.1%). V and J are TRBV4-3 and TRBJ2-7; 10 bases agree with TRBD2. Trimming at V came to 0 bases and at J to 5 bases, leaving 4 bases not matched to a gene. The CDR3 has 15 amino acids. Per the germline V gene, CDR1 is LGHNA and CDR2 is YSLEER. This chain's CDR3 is CASSQDTSGKDEQYF. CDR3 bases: TGCGCCAGCAGCCAAGATACTAGCGGGAAAGACGAGCAGTACTTC.

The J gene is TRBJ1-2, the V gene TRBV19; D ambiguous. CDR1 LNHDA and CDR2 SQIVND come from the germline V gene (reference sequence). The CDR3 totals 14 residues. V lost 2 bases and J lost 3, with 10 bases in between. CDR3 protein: CASSISPMDYGYTF. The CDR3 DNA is TGTGCCAGTAGTATAAGCCCGATGGACTATGGCTACACCTTC.

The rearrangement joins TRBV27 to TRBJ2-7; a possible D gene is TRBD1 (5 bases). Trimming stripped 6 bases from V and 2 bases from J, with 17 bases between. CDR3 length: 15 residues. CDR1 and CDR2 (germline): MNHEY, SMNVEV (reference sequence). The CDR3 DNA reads TGTGCCAGCAGCCCCCGACCACAGGAAACCTACGAGCAGTACTTC. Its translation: CASSPRPQETYEQYF.

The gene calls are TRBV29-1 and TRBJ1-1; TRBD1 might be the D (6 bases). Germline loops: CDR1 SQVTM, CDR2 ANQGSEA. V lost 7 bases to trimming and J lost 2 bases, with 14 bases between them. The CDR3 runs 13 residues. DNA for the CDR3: TGCAGCGCTATACAGGGTCCTAACACTGAAGCTTTCTTT. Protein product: CSAIQGPNTEAFF.

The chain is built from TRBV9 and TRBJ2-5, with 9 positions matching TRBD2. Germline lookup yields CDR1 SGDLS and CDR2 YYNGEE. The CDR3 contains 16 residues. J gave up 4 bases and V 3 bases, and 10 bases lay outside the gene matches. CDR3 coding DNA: TGTGCCAGCAGCGCCCGGACTAGCGCTAGCGGAGAGACCCAGTACTTC. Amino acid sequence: CASSARTSASGETQYF.

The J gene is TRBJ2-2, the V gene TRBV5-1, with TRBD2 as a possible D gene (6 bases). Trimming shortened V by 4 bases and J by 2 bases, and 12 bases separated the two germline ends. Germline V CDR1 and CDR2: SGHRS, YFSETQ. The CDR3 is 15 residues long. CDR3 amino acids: CASSPGLENTGELFF. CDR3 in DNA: TGCGCCAGCAGCCCGGGACTTGAAAACACCGGGGAGCTGTTTTTT.

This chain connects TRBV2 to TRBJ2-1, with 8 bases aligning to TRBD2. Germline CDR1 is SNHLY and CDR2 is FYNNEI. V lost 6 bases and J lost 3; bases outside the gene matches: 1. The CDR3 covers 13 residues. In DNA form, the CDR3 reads TGTGCCAGCAGAGGGACTAGCTACAATGAGCAGTTCTTC. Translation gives CASRGTSYNEQFF.

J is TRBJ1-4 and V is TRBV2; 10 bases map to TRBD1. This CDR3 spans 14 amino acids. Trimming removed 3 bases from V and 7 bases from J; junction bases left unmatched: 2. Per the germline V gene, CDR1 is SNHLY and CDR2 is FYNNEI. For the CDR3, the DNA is TGTGCCAGCAGTGAGGGGACAGGGGCTGAAAAACTGTTTTTT. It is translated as CASSEGTGAEKLFF.

The CDR3 region is CASIGRGTQYF. CDR3 DNA: TGTGCCAGCATAGGCCGAGGAACCCAGTACTTC. The V call is TRBV5-4, the J call TRBJ2-5; D is undetermined. The germline gives CDR1 SGHNT, CDR2 YYREEE (reference sequence). The CDR3 is 11 amino acids. Between the trimmed V and J ends, which lost 6 bases and 8 bases, there was a span of 11 bases.

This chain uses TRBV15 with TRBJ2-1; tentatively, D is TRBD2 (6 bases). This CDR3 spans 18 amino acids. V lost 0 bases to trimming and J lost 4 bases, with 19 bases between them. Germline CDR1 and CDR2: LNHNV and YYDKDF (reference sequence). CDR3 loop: CATSRDPYRTKDYNEQFF. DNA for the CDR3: TGTGCCACCAGCAGAGACCCTTATCGGACTAAGGATTACAATGAGCAGTTCTTC.

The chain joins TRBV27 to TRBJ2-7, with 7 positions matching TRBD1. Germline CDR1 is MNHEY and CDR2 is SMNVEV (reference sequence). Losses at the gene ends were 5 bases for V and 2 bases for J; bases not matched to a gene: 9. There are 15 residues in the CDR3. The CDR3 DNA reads TGTGCCAGCAGTCCTGGGACAGCCGACGCCTACGAGCAGTACTTC. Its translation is CASSPGTADAYEQYF.

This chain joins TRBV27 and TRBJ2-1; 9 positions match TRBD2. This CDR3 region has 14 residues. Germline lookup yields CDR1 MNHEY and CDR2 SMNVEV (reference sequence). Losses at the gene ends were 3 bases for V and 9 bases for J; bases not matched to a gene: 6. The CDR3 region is CASSFQAGGSEQFF. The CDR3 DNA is TGTGCCAGCAGTTTTCAAGCGGGAGGTAGTGAGCAGTTCTTC.

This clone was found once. CDR3 sequence: CASSFGTGANTEAFF. CDR3 DNA: TGTGCCAGCAGTTTCGGGACAGGGGCAAACACTGAAGCTTTCTTT. The rearrangement uses TRBV6-5 and TRBJ1-1; 10 bases are a match to TRBD1. Germline trimming cut 4 bases from V and 2 bases from J; bases unmatched to any gene: 4. The CDR3 covers 15 residues. Per germline, CDR1 MNHEY and CDR2 SVGAGI.

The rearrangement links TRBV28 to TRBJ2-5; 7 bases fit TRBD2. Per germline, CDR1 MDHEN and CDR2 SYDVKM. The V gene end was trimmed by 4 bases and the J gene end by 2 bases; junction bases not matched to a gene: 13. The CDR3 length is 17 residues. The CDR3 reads CASSSSPGGLTQETQYF. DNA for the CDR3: TGTGCCAGCAGTTCCAGTCCGGGAGGACTTACACAAGAGACCCAGTACTTC.

CDR3 loop: CASSQDGLSYEQYF. For the CDR3, the DNA is TGCGCCAGCAGCCAAGACGGACTGTCCTACGAGCAGTACTTC. The rearrangement uses TRBV4-3 and TRBJ2-7; maybe TRBD2 (5 bases). V was clipped by 0 bases and J by 1 base, with 7 bases between them. This CDR3 region has 14 residues. Per the germline V gene, CDR1 is LGHNA and CDR2 is YSLEER.

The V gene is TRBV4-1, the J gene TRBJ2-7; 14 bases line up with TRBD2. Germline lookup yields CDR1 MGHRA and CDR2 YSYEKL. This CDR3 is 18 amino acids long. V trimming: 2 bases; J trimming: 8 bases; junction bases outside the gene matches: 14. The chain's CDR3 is CASSQLGGPGLAGVKQYF. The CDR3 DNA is TGCGCCAGCAGCCAATTGGGGGGTCCGGGACTAGCGGGAGTGAAGCAGTACTTC.

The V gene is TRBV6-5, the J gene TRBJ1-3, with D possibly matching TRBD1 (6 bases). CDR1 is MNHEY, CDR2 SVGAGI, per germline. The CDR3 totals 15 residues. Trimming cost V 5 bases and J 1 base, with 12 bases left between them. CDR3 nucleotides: TGTGCCAGCAGTGTTTGGACAGTATCTGGAAACACCATATATTTT. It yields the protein CASSVWTVSGNTIYF.

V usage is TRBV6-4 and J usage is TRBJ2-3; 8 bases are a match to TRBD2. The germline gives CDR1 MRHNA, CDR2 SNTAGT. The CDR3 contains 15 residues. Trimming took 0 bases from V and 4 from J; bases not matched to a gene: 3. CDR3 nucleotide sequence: TGTGCCAGCAGTGACTCGACGGGAGGGGCAGATACGCAGTATTTT. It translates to CASSDSTGGADTQYF.

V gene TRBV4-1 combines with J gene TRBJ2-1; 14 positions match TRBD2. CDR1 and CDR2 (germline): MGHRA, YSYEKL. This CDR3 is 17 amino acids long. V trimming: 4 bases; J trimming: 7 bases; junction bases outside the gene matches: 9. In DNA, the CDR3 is TGCGCCAGCAGCCTTATACCGGGACTAGCGGGAGTAAATGAGCAGTTCTTC. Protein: CASSLIPGLAGVNEQFF.